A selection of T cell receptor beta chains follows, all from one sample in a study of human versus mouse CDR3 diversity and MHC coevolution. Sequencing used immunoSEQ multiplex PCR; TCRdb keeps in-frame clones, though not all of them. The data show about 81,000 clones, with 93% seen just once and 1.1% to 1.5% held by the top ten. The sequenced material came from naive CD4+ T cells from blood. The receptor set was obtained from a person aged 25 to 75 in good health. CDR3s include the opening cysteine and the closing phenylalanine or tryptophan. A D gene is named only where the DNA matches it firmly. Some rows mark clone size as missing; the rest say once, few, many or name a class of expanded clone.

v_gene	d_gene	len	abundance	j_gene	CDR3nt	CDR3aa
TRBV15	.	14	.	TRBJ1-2	TGTGCCACCAGCAGAGATCAGGGTTACTATGGCTACACCTTC	CATSRDQGYYGYTF
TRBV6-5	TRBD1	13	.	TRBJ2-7	TGTGCCAGCAGTTATCACAGGGGGCTCGAGCAGTACTTC	CASSYHRGLEQYF
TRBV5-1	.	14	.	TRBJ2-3	TGCGCCAGCAGCTTGGCCCATAGCACAGATACGCAGTATTTT	CASSLAHSTDTQYF
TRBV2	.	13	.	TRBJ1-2	TGTGCCAGCAGTCGGGACTCCAGCTATGGCTACACCTTC	CASSRDSSYGYTF
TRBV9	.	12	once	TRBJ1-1	TGTGCCAGCAGCGTAGCAACAGGCGAAGCTTTCTTT	CASSVATGEAFF
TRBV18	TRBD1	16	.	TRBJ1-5	TGTGCCAGCTCGCCCAACAGGGGACGAGTAATCAGCCCCCAGCATTTT	CASSPNRGRVISPQHF
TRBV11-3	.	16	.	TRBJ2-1	TGTGCCAGCAGCCGTTCCAGGGTGAGCTCCTACAATGAGCAGTTCTTC	CASSRSRVSSYNEQFF
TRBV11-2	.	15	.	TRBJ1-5	TGTGCCAGCAGCTTAGGTCAGGCCACCAATCAGCCCCAGCATTTT	CASSLGQATNQPQHF
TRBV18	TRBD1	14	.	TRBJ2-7	TGTGCCAGCTCACCACCTGGACAGGGTTACGAGCAGTACTTC	CASSPPGQGYEQYF
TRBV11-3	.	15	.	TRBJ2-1	TGTGCCAGCAGCGCGACAGGTGGCTCCTACAATGAGCAGTTCTTC	CASSATGGSYNEQFF
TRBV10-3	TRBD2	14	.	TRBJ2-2	TGTGCCACCCGGACTAGCGAGAACACCGGGGAGCTGTTTTTT	CATRTSENTGELFF
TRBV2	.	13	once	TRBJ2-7	TGTGCCAGCAGTGATTCAAGCGGCTACGAGCAGTACTTC	CASSDSSGYEQYF
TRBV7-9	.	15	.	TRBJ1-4	TGTGCCAGCAGCTTAGATACAGGGTCTTATGAAAAACTGTTTTTT	CASSLDTGSYEKLFF
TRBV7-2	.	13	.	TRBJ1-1	TGTGCCAGCAGTTCTGACAGGAGACGTGAAGCTTTCTTT	CASSSDRRREAFF
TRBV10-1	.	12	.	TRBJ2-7	TGCGCCAGCCCCGAGGCTTCCTACGAGCAGTACTTC	CASPEASYEQYF
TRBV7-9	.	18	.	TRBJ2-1	TGTGCCAGCAGATTAGGGGGGGGTAGCCAGGCATTCGACAATGAGCAGTTCTTC	CASRLGGGSQAFDNEQFF
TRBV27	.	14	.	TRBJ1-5	TGTGCCAGCAGTTGGGCAGGGGGCAATCAGCCCCAGCATTTT	CASSWAGGNQPQHF
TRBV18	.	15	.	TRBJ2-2	TGTGCCAGCTCACCGCGGACATCGAACACCGGGGAGCTGTTTTTT	CASSPRTSNTGELFF
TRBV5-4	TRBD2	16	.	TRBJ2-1	TGTGCCAGCAGCCCCAGAAAAGCGGGGGCTTACAATGAGCAGTTCTTC	CASSPRKAGAYNEQFF
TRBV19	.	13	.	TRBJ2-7	TGTGCCAGTAGTAAACCGGGGACCTACGAGCAGTACTTC	CASSKPGTYEQYF
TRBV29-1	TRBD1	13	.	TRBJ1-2	TGCAGCGTCCCGACAGGGGGAGTTTATGGCTACACCTTC	CSVPTGGVYGYTF
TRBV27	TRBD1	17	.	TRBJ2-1	TGTGCCAGCAGTTCATCCACAGGGGGCGGGTCCTACAATGAGCAGTTCTTC	CASSSSTGGGSYNEQFF
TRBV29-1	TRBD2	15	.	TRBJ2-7	TGCAGCGTTTCGAGAGGGGTAGCGGGGGCCTACGAGCAGTACTTC	CSVSRGVAGAYEQYF
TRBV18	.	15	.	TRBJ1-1	TGTGCCAGCTCCCCCGGGTCCTGGGGAGAACCTGAAGCTTTCTTT	CASSPGSWGEPEAFF
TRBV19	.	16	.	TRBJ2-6	TGTGCCAGTAGTTTGAGACAGTCCTCTGGGGCCAACGTCCTGACTTTC	CASSLRQSSGANVLTF
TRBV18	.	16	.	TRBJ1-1	TGTGCCAGCTCACCACTCCGACAGAGCATAGGCACTGAAGCTTTCTTT	CASSPLRQSIGTEAFF
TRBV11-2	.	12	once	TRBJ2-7	TGTGCCAGCAGAGCACAGGGATACGAGCAGTACTTC	CASRAQGYEQYF
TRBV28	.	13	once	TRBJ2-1	TGTGCCAGCAGTGGGGCGGGGGCAGATGAGCAGTTCTTC	CASSGAGADEQFF
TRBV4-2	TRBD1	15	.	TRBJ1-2	TGTGCCAGCAGCCGGGAGGGACAGGGGGAGCTTGGCTACACCTTC	CASSREGQGELGYTF
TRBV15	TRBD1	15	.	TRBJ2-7	TGTGCCACCAGCAGGGGAGGACAGGGGAACTACGAGCAGTACTTC	CATSRGGQGNYEQYF
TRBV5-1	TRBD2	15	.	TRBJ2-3	TGCGCCAGCAGAATAGCGGGGGGACTCACAGATACGCAGTATTTT	CASRIAGGLTDTQYF
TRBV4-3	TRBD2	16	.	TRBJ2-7	TGCGCCAGCAGCCGTCCTAGCGGGAGGTCGACGTACGAGCAGTACTTC	CASSRPSGRSTYEQYF